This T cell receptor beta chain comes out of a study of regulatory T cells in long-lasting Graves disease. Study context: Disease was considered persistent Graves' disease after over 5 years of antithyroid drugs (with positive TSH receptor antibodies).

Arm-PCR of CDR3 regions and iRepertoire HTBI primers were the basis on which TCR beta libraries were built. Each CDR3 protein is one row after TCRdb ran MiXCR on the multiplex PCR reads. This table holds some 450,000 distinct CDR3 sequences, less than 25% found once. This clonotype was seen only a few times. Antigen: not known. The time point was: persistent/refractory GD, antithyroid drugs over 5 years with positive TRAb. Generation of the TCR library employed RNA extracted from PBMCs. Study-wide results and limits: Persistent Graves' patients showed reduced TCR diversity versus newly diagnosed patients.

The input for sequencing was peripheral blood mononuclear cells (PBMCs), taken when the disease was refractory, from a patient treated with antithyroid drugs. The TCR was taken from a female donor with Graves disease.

The CDR3 nucleotides read TGCGCCAGCAGCCCAAGCAAGGGGGATTCACCCCTCCACTTT. Its protein product is CASSPSKGDSPLHF. The chain employs TRBV5-1 and TRBJ1-6, with D possibly being TRBD1 (6 bases). The CDR3 totals 14 residues. Germline V gene lookup returns CDR1 SGHRS and CDR2 YFSETQ. V lost 4 bases to trimming and J lost 8 bases, with 13 bases between them.